The source of this T cell receptor beta chain is a study of OX40 agonist ivuxolimab in advanced cancers. Study as a whole: Administration of intravenous ivuxolimab to patients occurred every 2 weeks at 0.01 to 10 mg/kg.

Profiling relied on immunoSEQ multiplex PCR, and the TCRdb table lists in-frame clones only, not all of them. Here the sample spans approximately 40,000 clones, more than 75% being singletons. The CDR3 consists of 14 residues. Germline V gene data show CDR1 as MNHNS and CDR2 as SASEGT. The germline V and J ends were trimmed by 2 bases and 5 bases, with 13 bases remaining between them. In regard to this clone: As yet, its antigen is unknown.

Study results and limitations: Clones of CD4+ and CD8+ blood T cells grew by week 6 at doses of 0.1 to 3.0 mg/kg.

This sequence joins TRBV6-1 and TRBJ2-7, with D perhaps matching TRBD1 (5 bases). The material sequenced was CD4+ or CD8+ T cells sorted from blood, taken in a trial of the OX40 agonist ivuxolimab. This clonotype was sampled from an adult with an advanced solid tumor such as melanoma, head and neck, liver or kidney cancer. The CDR3 spells CASSEFPGPDEQYF. The CDR3 DNA reads as TGTGCCAGCAGTGAATTCCCAGGGCCCGACGAGCAGTACTTC.